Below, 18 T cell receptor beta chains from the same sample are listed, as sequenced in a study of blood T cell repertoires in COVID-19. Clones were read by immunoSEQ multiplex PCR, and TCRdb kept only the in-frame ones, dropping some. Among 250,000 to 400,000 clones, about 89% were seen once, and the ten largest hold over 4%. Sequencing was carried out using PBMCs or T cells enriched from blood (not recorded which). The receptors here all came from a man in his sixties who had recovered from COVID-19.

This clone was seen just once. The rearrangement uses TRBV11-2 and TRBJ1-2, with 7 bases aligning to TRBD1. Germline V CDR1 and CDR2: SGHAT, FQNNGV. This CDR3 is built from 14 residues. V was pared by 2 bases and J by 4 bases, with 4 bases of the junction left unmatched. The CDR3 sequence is CASSLRGQVYGYTF. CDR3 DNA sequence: TGTGCCAGCAGCTTACGCGGACAGGTCTATGGCTACACCTTC.

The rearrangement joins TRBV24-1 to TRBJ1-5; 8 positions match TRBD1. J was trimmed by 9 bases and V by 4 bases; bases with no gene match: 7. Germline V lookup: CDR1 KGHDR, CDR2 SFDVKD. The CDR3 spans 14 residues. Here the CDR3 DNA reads TGTGCCACCAGTGACACAGGGGGGTCGCGGCCCCAGCATTTT. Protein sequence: CATSDTGGSRPQHF.

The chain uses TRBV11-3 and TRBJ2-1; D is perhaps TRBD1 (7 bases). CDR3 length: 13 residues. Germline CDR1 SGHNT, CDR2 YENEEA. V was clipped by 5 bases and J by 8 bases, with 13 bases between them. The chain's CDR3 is CASSNARGDEQFF. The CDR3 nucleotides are TGTGCCAGCAGCAATGCCAGGGGGGATGAGCAGTTCTTC.

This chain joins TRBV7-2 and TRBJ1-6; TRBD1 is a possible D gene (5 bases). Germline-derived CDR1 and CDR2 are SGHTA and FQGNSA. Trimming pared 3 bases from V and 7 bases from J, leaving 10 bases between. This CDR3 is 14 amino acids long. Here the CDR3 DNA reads TGTGCCAGCAGCTTCCTTCAGGGAAATTCACCCCTCCACTTT. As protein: CASSFLQGNSPLHF.

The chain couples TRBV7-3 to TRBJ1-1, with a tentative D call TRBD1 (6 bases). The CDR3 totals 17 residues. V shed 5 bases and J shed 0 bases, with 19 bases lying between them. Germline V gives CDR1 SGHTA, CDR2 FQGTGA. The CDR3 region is CASSPRGGQPMNTEAFF. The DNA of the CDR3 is TGTGCCAGCAGCCCCCGGGGGGGGCAACCGATGAACACTGAAGCTTTCTTT.

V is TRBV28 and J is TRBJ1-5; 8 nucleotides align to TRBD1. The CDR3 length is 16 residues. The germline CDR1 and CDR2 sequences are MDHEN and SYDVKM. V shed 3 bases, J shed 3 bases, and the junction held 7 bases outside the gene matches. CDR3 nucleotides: TGTGCCAGCAGTTTTCTCGGACAGGGAAACAATCAGCCCCAGCATTTT. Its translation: CASSFLGQGNNQPQHF.

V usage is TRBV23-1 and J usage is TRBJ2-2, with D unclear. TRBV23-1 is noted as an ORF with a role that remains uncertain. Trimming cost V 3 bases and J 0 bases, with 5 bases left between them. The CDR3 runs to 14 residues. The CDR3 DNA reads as TGCGCCAGCAGTCATGGAGCGAACACCGGGGAGCTGTTTTTT. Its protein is CASSHGANTGELFF.

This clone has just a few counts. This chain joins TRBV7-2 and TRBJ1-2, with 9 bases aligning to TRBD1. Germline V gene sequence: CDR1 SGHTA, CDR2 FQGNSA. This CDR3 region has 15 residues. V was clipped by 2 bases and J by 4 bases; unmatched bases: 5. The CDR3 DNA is TGTGCCAGCAGCTTAAACAGGGGGCGCGGCTATGGCTACACCTTC. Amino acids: CASSLNRGRGYGYTF.

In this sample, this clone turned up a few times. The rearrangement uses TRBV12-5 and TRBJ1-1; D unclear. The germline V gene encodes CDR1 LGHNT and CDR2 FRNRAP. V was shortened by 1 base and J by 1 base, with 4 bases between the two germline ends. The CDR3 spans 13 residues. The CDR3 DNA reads TGTGCTAGTGGTTTGGAAGCGAACACTGAAGCTTTCTTT. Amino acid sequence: CASGLEANTEAFF.

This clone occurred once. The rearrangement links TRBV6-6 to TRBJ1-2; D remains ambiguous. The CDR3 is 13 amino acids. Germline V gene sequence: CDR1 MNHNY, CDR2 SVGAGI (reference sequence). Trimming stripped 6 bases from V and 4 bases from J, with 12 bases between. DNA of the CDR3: TGTGCCAGCAGCTCCGGGATTTCCTATGGCTACACCTTC. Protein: CASSSGISYGYTF.

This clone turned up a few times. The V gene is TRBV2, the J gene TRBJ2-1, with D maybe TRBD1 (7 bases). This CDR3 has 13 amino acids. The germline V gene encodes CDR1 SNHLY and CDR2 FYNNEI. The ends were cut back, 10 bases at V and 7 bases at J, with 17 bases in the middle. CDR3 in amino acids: CATQQGGRNEQFF. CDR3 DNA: TGTGCCACACAGCAGGGGGGTAGGAATGAGCAGTTCTTC.

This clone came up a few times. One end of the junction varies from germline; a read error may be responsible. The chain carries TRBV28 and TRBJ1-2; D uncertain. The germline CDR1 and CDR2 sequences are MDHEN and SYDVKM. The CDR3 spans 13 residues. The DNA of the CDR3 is TGTGCCAGCAGCCTTCTCGAGGGAAGGCCAAGACCCTTC. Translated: CASSLLEGRPRPF.

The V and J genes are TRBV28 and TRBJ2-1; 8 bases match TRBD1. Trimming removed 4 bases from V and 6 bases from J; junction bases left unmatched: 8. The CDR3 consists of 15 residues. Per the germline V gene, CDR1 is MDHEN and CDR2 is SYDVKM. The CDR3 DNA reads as TGTGCCAGCAGTTCCTCCGGACAGGGAGGCAATGAGCAGTTCTTC. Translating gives CASSSSGQGGNEQFF.

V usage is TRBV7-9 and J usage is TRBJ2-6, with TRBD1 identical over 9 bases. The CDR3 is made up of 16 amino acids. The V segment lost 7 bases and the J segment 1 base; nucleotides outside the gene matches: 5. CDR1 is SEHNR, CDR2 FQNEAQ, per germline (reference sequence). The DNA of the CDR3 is TGTGCCAGCAACCCCGGGACAGGGTCTGGGGCCAACGTCCTGACTTTC. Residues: CASNPGTGSGANVLTF.

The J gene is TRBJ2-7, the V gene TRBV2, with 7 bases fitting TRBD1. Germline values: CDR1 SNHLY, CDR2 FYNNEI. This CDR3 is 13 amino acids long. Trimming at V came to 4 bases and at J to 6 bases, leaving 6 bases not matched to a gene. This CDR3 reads CASSAISGGEQYF. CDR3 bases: TGTGCCAGCAGTGCGATCTCAGGGGGCGAGCAGTACTTC.

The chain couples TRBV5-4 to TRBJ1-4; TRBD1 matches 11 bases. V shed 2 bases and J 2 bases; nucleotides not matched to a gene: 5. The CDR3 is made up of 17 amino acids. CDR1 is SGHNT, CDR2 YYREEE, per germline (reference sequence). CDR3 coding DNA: TGTGCCAGCAGCTTAACGGGACAGGGGGTCACTAATGAAAAACTGTTTTTT. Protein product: CASSLTGQGVTNEKLFF.

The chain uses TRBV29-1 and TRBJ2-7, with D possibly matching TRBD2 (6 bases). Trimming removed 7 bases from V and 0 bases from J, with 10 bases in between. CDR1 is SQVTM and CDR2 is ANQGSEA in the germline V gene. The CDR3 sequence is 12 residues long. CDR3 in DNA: TGCAGCGCTGGGGGGACCTCCTACGAGCAGTACTTC. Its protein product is CSAGGTSYEQYF.

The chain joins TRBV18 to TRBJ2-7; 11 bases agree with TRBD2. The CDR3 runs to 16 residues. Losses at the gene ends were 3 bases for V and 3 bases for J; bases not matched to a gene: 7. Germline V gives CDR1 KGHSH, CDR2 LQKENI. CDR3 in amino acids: CASSPQLAGEGYEQYF. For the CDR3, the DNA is TGTGCCAGCTCACCCCAACTAGCGGGAGAGGGCTACGAGCAGTACTTC.